These T cell receptor beta chains were read from a single sample in a study of OX40 agonist ivuxolimab in advanced cancers. Measured with immunoSEQ multiplex PCR; TCRdb has only the in-frame clones, and not every one. The sample carries some 40,000 clones, 90% to 95% recorded once. The source material was CD4+ or CD8+ T cells sorted from blood, sampled in a trial of the OX40 agonist ivuxolimab. These receptors all come from an adult with an advanced solid tumor such as melanoma, head and neck, liver or kidney cancer. CDR3s include the opening cysteine and the closing phenylalanine or tryptophan. A D gene is named only where the DNA matches it firmly. Clone size is stated in some rows and not others, as once, few, many or a class when expanded.

abundance: once; d_gene: -; j_gene: TRBJ2-5; v_gene: TRBV27; CDR3nt: TGTGCCAGCTCCACCAGGCGGGGTGAGCGAGGCAAGCAGTACTTC; CDR3aa: CASSTRRGERGKQYF
abundance: -; d_gene: -; j_gene: TRBJ1-5; v_gene: TRBV19; CDR3nt: TGTGCCAGTAGTATAGGGGCTCAGCCCCAGCATTTT; CDR3aa: CASSIGAQPQHF
abundance: -; d_gene: TRBD1; j_gene: TRBJ2-3; v_gene: TRBV5-1; CDR3nt: TGCGCCAGCAGCTTGGCCCCGGACAGGGGGCTTAACACAGATACGCAGTATTTT; CDR3aa: CASSLAPDRGLNTDTQYF
abundance: -; d_gene: TRBD2; j_gene: TRBJ2-2; v_gene: TRBV9; CDR3nt: TGTGCCAGCAGCGGACTAGCGGGAGTTACCGGGGAGCTGTTTTTT; CDR3aa: CASSGLAGVTGELFF
abundance: -; d_gene: -; j_gene: TRBJ2-7; v_gene: TRBV20-1; CDR3nt: TGCAGTGCTAGCCCCAGGTACGAGCAGTACTTC; CDR3aa: CSASPRYEQYF
abundance: -; d_gene: -; j_gene: TRBJ1-5; v_gene: TRBV4-1; CDR3nt: TGCGCCAGCAGCCAAGAGGAGGGTACCAATCAGCCCCAGCATTTT; CDR3aa: CASSQEEGTNQPQHF
abundance: -; d_gene: -; j_gene: TRBJ2-7; v_gene: TRBV27; CDR3nt: TGTGCCAGCAGTTCTCCGGGACCTGGAGTTTACGAGCAGTACTTC; CDR3aa: CASSSPGPGVYEQYF
abundance: -; d_gene: -; j_gene: TRBJ1-2; v_gene: TRBV4-1; CDR3nt: TGCGCCAGCAGCCAAGAAACCCCGAGGGGTTGGGCTAACTATGGCTACACCTTC; CDR3aa: CASSQETPRGWANYGYTF
abundance: -; d_gene: TRBD1; j_gene: TRBJ2-2; v_gene: TRBV28; CDR3nt: TGTGCCAGCAGTTTAGGCACAGGGGGCCGTCAGAGCACCGGGGAGCTGTTTTTT; CDR3aa: CASSLGTGGRQSTGELFF
abundance: -; d_gene: -; j_gene: TRBJ2-7; v_gene: TRBV27; CDR3nt: TGTGCCAGCAGCTCCTCTTATGGGCGGAAACCCTACGAGCAGTACTTC; CDR3aa: CASSSSYGRKPYEQYF
abundance: -; d_gene: -; j_gene: TRBJ2-4; v_gene: TRBV5-6; CDR3nt: TGTGCCAGCAGCACCCTTACAGGGTCGGGTACCAAAAACATTCAGTACTTC; CDR3aa: CASSTLTGSGTKNIQYF
abundance: -; d_gene: TRBD2; j_gene: TRBJ2-7; v_gene: TRBV6-6; CDR3nt: TGTGCCAGCTCCCAAGGCGCGGGGGGCTACGAGCAGTACTTC; CDR3aa: CASSQGAGGYEQYF
abundance: -; d_gene: -; j_gene: TRBJ2-3; v_gene: TRBV7-8; CDR3nt: TGTGCCAGCAGTTTCTCAACACACACAGATACGCAGTATTTT; CDR3aa: CASSFSTHTDTQYF
abundance: -; d_gene: TRBD1; j_gene: TRBJ1-2; v_gene: TRBV10-3; CDR3nt: TGTGCCATCAGTGAGTCGGACAGGGGGGACCCTAGATATGGCTACACCTTC; CDR3aa: CAISESDRGDPRYGYTF
abundance: -; d_gene: -; j_gene: TRBJ2-1; v_gene: TRBV2; CDR3nt: TGTGCCAGCGGGCGTTCCTACAATGAGCAGTTCTTC; CDR3aa: CASGRSYNEQFF
abundance: -; d_gene: -; j_gene: TRBJ2-1; v_gene: TRBV7-9; CDR3nt: TGTGCCAGCACCCCGGCCCCGAATGAGCAGTTCTTC; CDR3aa: CASTPAPNEQFF
abundance: -; d_gene: -; j_gene: TRBJ2-5; v_gene: TRBV23-1; CDR3nt: TGCGCCAGCAGTCCTGGCACCGGGGGAGAGACCCAGTACTTC; CDR3aa: CASSPGTGGETQYF
abundance: -; d_gene: TRBD1; j_gene: TRBJ1-1; v_gene: TRBV4-2; CDR3nt: TGTGCCAGCAGCCAAAGACAGGGAGGATGGACTGAAGCTTTCTTT; CDR3aa: CASSQRQGGWTEAFF
abundance: -; d_gene: -; j_gene: TRBJ2-1; v_gene: TRBV9; CDR3nt: TGTGCCAGCAGCGTAGATACCATACAGGGTGGGGAGCAGTTCTTC; CDR3aa: CASSVDTIQGGEQFF
abundance: medium-sized; d_gene: TRBD1; j_gene: TRBJ2-2; v_gene: TRBV4-3; CDR3nt: TGCGCCAGCAAGGGGGCGATGGACACCGGGGAGCTGTTTTTT; CDR3aa: CASKGAMDTGELFF
abundance: -; d_gene: TRBD1; j_gene: TRBJ2-1; v_gene: TRBV15; CDR3nt: TGTGCCACCAGCAGAAGGACAGGTGGGGACAATGAGCAGTTCTTC; CDR3aa: CATSRRTGGDNEQFF
abundance: -; d_gene: TRBD2; j_gene: TRBJ2-1; v_gene: TRBV9; CDR3nt: TGTGCCAGCAGCGTAGTTGAGACTAGCGCTGAGCAGTTCTTC; CDR3aa: CASSVVETSAEQFF
abundance: -; d_gene: -; j_gene: TRBJ1-4; v_gene: TRBV27; CDR3nt: TGTGCCAGCAGTTTTACCCCTAGCCCCAATGAAAAACTGTTTTTT; CDR3aa: CASSFTPSPNEKLFF
abundance: -; d_gene: -; j_gene: TRBJ2-2; v_gene: TRBV25-1; CDR3nt: TGTGCCAGCAGTGAATACAGGGACACCGGGGAGCTGTTTTTT; CDR3aa: CASSEYRDTGELFF
abundance: once; d_gene: -; j_gene: TRBJ2-3; v_gene: TRBV11-2; CDR3nt: TGTGCCAGCAGCCACGAGATAGACACAGATACGCAGTATTTT; CDR3aa: CASSHEIDTDTQYF
abundance: -; d_gene: TRBD1; j_gene: TRBJ1-2; v_gene: TRBV27; CDR3nt: TGTGCCAGCAGTCCGGGACAGCGTTTATCGCTGGATGGCTACACCTTC; CDR3aa: CASSPGQRLSLDGYTF
abundance: -; d_gene: -; j_gene: TRBJ2-6; v_gene: TRBV6-5; CDR3nt: TGTGCCAGCAGTTACTCGAACTGGGGCCCGACCGCCCTGACTTTC; CDR3aa: CASSYSNWGPTALTF
abundance: -; d_gene: -; j_gene: TRBJ1-1; v_gene: TRBV29-1; CDR3nt: TGCAGCGTTCGATCGTACACTGAAGCTTTCTTT; CDR3aa: CSVRSYTEAFF
abundance: -; d_gene: TRBD1; j_gene: TRBJ1-1; v_gene: TRBV11-3; CDR3nt: TGTGCCAGCAGTCCAACAGGGGGCGAGGGTACTGAAGCTTTCTTT; CDR3aa: CASSPTGGEGTEAFF
abundance: -; d_gene: -; j_gene: TRBJ2-3; v_gene: TRBV7-8; CDR3nt: TGTGCCAGCAGCGGACCCTGGTCCGCAGATACGCAGTATTTT; CDR3aa: CASSGPWSADTQYF
abundance: -; d_gene: -; j_gene: TRBJ2-2; v_gene: TRBV7-2; CDR3nt: TGTGCCAGCAGCCTTACGGAGCTGGGAGGGGAGCTGTTTTTT; CDR3aa: CASSLTELGGELFF
abundance: once; d_gene: -; j_gene: TRBJ1-2; v_gene: TRBV2; CDR3nt: TGTGCCAGCAGTGAAGCGCTTCGGGGCGGCACCTATGGCTACACCTTC; CDR3aa: CASSEALRGGTYGYTF
abundance: -; d_gene: -; j_gene: TRBJ1-1; v_gene: TRBV4-2; CDR3nt: TGTGCCAGCAGCCCGGACAGCATGAACACTGAAGCTTTCTTT; CDR3aa: CASSPDSMNTEAFF
abundance: -; d_gene: TRBD1; j_gene: TRBJ1-5; v_gene: TRBV7-7; CDR3nt: TGTGCTAGCAGCTTGAGAAGGGGGCTGGGAGGCAATCAGCCCCAGCATTTT; CDR3aa: CASSLRRGLGGNQPQHF
abundance: -; d_gene: -; j_gene: TRBJ2-7; v_gene: TRBV29-1; CDR3nt: TGCAGCGTTCCATTGGGGGGGGCTGGCGAGCAGTACTTC; CDR3aa: CSVPLGGAGEQYF
abundance: -; d_gene: -; j_gene: TRBJ2-2; v_gene: TRBV4-1; CDR3nt: TGCGCCAGCAGCTGGGGGACGAACACCGGGGAGCTGTTTTTT; CDR3aa: CASSWGTNTGELFF
abundance: -; d_gene: -; j_gene: TRBJ2-7; v_gene: TRBV11-2; CDR3nt: TGTGCCAGCAGCTTAGACTTCTCCTACGAGCAGTACTTC; CDR3aa: CASSLDFSYEQYF
abundance: -; d_gene: -; j_gene: TRBJ2-2; v_gene: TRBV4-1; CDR3nt: TGCGCCAGCCGACTGAGATCGAGCGCAATAGGGGAAATCGGGGAGCTGTTTTTT; CDR3aa: CASRLRSSAIGEIGELFF
abundance: -; d_gene: TRBD2; j_gene: TRBJ2-7; v_gene: TRBV5-4; CDR3nt: TGTGCCAGCAGCTTGGTAGGGACTAGCGGTTACGAGCAGTACTTC; CDR3aa: CASSLVGTSGYEQYF
abundance: -; d_gene: -; j_gene: TRBJ1-5; v_gene: TRBV6-6; CDR3nt: TGTGCCAGCAGTCCGGGCGTTCTCCAGCCCCAGCATTTT; CDR3aa: CASSPGVLQPQHF
abundance: -; d_gene: -; j_gene: TRBJ2-1; v_gene: TRBV29-1; CDR3nt: TGCAGCGTCAACCGGGGAAAGATTAATGAGCAGTTCTTC; CDR3aa: CSVNRGKINEQFF
abundance: -; d_gene: TRBD2; j_gene: TRBJ2-5; v_gene: TRBV4-3; CDR3nt: TGCGCCAGCAGTGAGACTCAGGGACTAGCGGGATCAGAGACCCAGTACTTC; CDR3aa: CASSETQGLAGSETQYF
abundance: -; d_gene: -; j_gene: TRBJ2-1; v_gene: TRBV7-9; CDR3nt: TGTGCCAGCAGCTTAATGGGGTCCAATGAGCAGTTCTTC; CDR3aa: CASSLMGSNEQFF
abundance: -; d_gene: TRBD1; j_gene: TRBJ2-7; v_gene: TRBV11-1; CDR3nt: TGTGCCAGCAGCCAAGGGACAGCCTACGAGCAGTACTTC; CDR3aa: CASSQGTAYEQYF
abundance: -; d_gene: TRBD2; j_gene: TRBJ2-4; v_gene: TRBV5-3; CDR3nt: TGTGCCAGAAGCTTTCTCCTAGCGGGAGGCCGGGAGGACATTCAGTACTTC; CDR3aa: CARSFLLAGGREDIQYF
abundance: -; d_gene: -; j_gene: TRBJ1-2; v_gene: TRBV1; CDR3nt: TGCACCAGCACGACAGGGTGTTACACCTTC; CDR3aa: CTSTTGCYTF
abundance: -; d_gene: -; j_gene: TRBJ2-1; v_gene: TRBV10-1; CDR3nt: TGCGCCAGCAGCGCCGGGGGAGCAGGCAATGAGCAGTTCTTC; CDR3aa: CASSAGGAGNEQFF
abundance: -; d_gene: -; j_gene: TRBJ1-1; v_gene: TRBV30; CDR3nt: TGTGCCTGGGGAAACAGGGCCACTGAAGCTTTCTTT; CDR3aa: CAWGNRATEAFF
abundance: -; d_gene: -; j_gene: TRBJ2-5; v_gene: TRBV4-1; CDR3nt: TGCGCCAGCAGCTCGACTCTACAAGAGACCCAGTACTTC; CDR3aa: CASSSTLQETQYF
abundance: once; d_gene: -; j_gene: TRBJ2-7; v_gene: TRBV6-5; CDR3nt: TGTGCCAGCAGTTACTCGGGACTTGCCTACGAGCAGTACTTC; CDR3aa: CASSYSGLAYEQYF